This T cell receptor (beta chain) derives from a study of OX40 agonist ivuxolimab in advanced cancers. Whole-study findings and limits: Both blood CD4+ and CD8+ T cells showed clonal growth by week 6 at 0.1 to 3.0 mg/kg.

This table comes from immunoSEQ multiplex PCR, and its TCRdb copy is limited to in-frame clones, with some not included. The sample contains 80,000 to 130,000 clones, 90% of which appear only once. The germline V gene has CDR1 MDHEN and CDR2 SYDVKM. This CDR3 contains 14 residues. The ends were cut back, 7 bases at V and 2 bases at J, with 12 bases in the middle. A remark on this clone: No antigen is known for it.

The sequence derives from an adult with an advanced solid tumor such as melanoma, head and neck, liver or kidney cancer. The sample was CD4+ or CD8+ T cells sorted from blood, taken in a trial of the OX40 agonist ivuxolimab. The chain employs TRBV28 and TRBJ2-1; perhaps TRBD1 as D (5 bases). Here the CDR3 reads CASNWAGTYNEQFF. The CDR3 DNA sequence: TGTGCCAGCAACTGGGCAGGGACCTACAATGAGCAGTTCTTC.